The 27 T cell receptor beta chains below all came from one sample that was sequenced in a study of CD8+ T cells in alopecia areata. As the sequencing template, cDNA was produced by extracting RNA and reverse transcribing it. The assay was immunoSEQ multiplex PCR, and TCRdb's table has in-frame clones only and misses some. The repertoire holds roughly 280,000 clones, with 60% as singletons. Treatment: oral pan-JAK inhibitor, 5-10 mg twice daily. The specimen was CD4+ T cells sorted from blood, collected at week 52, from a patient treated with tofacitinib. Every receptor here comes from a human donor with alopecia areata.

The chain links TRBV29-1 to TRBJ2-1, with D perhaps TRBD1 (6 bases). The CDR3 spans 12 residues. Trimming left V 8 bases short and J 5 bases short, with 13 bases between. Germline V CDR1 and CDR2: SQVTM, ANQGSEA. Here the CDR3 reads CSKGQINNEQFF. CDR3 bases: TGCAGCAAAGGACAGATTAACAATGAGCAGTTCTTC.

This clone has just a few counts. The V and J genes are TRBV29-1 and TRBJ1-1; D gene unclear. Deletions cut 3 bases from V and 5 bases from J, with 10 bases between. CDR3 length equals 12 residues. Germline V gene lookup returns CDR1 SQVTM and CDR2 ANQGSEA. The CDR3 loop is CSVDLRWTEAFF. CDR3 DNA: TGCAGCGTTGATCTAAGGTGGACTGAAGCTTTCTTT.

This chain uses TRBV25-1 with TRBJ1-1; D unresolved. Trimming took 6 bases from V and 8 from J, leaving 16 bases between them. The CDR3 extends over 13 amino acids. Germline V gives CDR1 MGHDK, CDR2 SYGVNS. CDR3 loop: CASRLDHESEAFF. CDR3 nucleotides: TGTGCCAGCAGATTAGACCACGAGTCAGAAGCTTTCTTT.

The rearrangement uses TRBV30 and TRBJ1-2; the D gene is possibly TRBD1 (6 bases). CDR3 length equals 13 residues. Trimming removed 2 bases from V and 6 bases from J, with 13 bases in between. Per the germline V gene, CDR1 is GTSNPN and CDR2 is SVGIG (reference sequence). CDR3 protein: CAWSLRDTDGYTF. The CDR3 region has the DNA TGTGCCTGGAGTTTAAGGGACACCGATGGCTACACCTTC.

The gene calls are TRBV5-5 and TRBJ1-1, with a tentative D call TRBD1 (5 bases). V dropped 2 bases and J dropped 3 bases, with 11 bases sitting between them. This CDR3 comprises 14 residues. Germline V CDR1 and CDR2: SGHKS, YYEKEE (reference sequence). CDR3 nucleotides: TGTGCCAGCAGCTTTAACATGGGGGACACTGAAGCTTTCTTT. The encoded protein is CASSFNMGDTEAFF.

The CDR3 here is CATSRELLTQYF. The CDR3 nucleotides are TGTGCCACCAGCAGGGAGCTCCTAACGCAGTATTTT. The chain links TRBV15 to TRBJ2-3; D is undetermined. The CDR3 is 12 residues long. Germline loops: CDR1 LNHNV, CDR2 YYDKDF (reference sequence). Trimming removed 3 bases from V and 9 bases from J, with 10 bases in between.

The chain links TRBV29-1 to TRBJ2-5, with TRBD2 matching over 9 bases. V was clipped by 4 bases and J by 5 bases; unmatched bases: 2. The CDR3 spans 12 residues. The germline V gene has CDR1 SQVTM and CDR2 ANQGSEA. In DNA, the CDR3 is TGCAGCGTTGTGGCGGGAGGGGAGACCCAGTACTTC. Its translation: CSVVAGGETQYF. Variable domain in full (rest from reference TRBV29-1 and TRBJ2-5): SAVISQKPSRDICQRGTSLTIQCQVDSQVTMMFWYRQQPGQSLTLIATANQGSEATYESGFVIDKFPISRPNLTFSTLTVSNMSPEDSSIYLCSVVAGGETQYFGPGTRLLVL.

The chain combines TRBV15 with TRBJ1-2; no definite D call. The germline V gene has CDR1 LNHNV and CDR2 YYDKDF (reference sequence). V was cut by 3 bases and J by 4 bases, with 9 bases left in between. The CDR3 sequence is 13 residues long. CDR3 loop: CATSSGGFYGYTF. CDR3 nucleotides: TGTGCCACCAGCAGCGGAGGCTTCTATGGCTACACCTTC.

The chain employs TRBV19 and TRBJ2-7; perhaps TRBD1 as D (6 bases). CDR1 is LNHDA and CDR2 is SQIVND in the germline V gene (reference sequence). With 11 bases removed from V and 7 bases from J, the gap between germline ends came to 21 bases. The CDR3 covers 13 residues. The CDR3, as DNA: TGTGCCTCCGGACGGACAGCCGGTCGGGAGCAGTACTTC. It yields the protein CASGRTAGREQYF.

The chain uses TRBV9 and TRBJ1-6; D is perhaps TRBD1 (5 bases). This CDR3 has 15 amino acids. Germline-derived CDR1 and CDR2 are SGDLS and YYNGEE. The V and J ends lost 1 base and 7 bases respectively, with 12 bases between them. The CDR3 DNA is TGTGCCAGCAGCGTACAAGGGGTTAAAAATTCACCCCTCCACTTT. Protein product: CASSVQGVKNSPLHF.

This clone was counted between two and nine times. The chain is built from TRBV10-3 and TRBJ2-3; no clear D gene. Germline lookup yields CDR1 ENHRY and CDR2 SYGVKD. The CDR3 contains 11 residues. Trimming pared 4 bases from V and 6 bases from J, leaving 5 bases between. DNA for the CDR3: TGTGCCATCAGTGTAGGGGATACGCAGTATTTT. Translated: CAISVGDTQYF.

Concerning this clone: Other DNA sequences within the sample encode an identical CDR3. V gene TRBV5-1 combines with J gene TRBJ1-1, with D possibly being TRBD1 (5 bases). The germline V gene encodes CDR1 SGHRS and CDR2 YFSETQ. V was trimmed by 1 base and J by 5 bases, leaving 12 bases between them. The CDR3 sequence is 14 residues long. The CDR3 sequence: CASSLNQGRTEAFF. The CDR3 DNA sequence: TGCGCCAGCAGCTTGAATCAGGGACGTACTGAAGCTTTCTTT. The full variable domain, completed using reference TRBV5-1 and TRBJ1-1, is KAGVTQTPRYLIKTRGQQVTLSCSPISGHRSVSWYQQTPGQGLQFLFEYFSETQRNKGNFPGRFSGRQFSNSRSEMNVSTLELGDSALYLCASSLNQGRTEAFFGQGTRLTVV.

The CDR3 sequence is CASRTGTSGIGEDTQYF. CDR3 sequence (DNA): TGTGCCAGTAGAACCGGGACTAGCGGGATCGGTGAAGATACGCAGTATTTT. The chain has TRBV19 and TRBJ2-3, with 13 bases lining up with TRBD2. Germline V gene sequence: CDR1 LNHDA, CDR2 SQIVND (reference sequence). The junction had 11 bases not matched to a gene; V was cut back by 6 bases and J by 5 bases. The length of the CDR3 is 17 residues.

This clone was counted only a few times. This sequence joins TRBV5-1 and TRBJ1-3, with 7 bases aligning to TRBD1. Per germline, CDR1 SGHRS and CDR2 YFSETQ. The CDR3 has 16 amino acids. Trimming took 3 bases from V and 0 from J; bases not matched to a gene: 6. CDR3 region: CASSWSGTDSGNTIYF. Written as DNA, the CDR3 is TGCGCCAGCAGCTGGAGCGGGACAGACTCTGGAAACACCATATATTTT.

The J gene is TRBJ2-3, the V gene TRBV10-3; 13 bases fit TRBD2. CDR1 is ENHRY and CDR2 is SYGVKD in the germline V gene. The length of the CDR3 is 16 residues. V dropped 1 base and J dropped 4; count of bases not matched to a gene: 2. This chain's CDR3 is CAISELLAGGPDTQYF. The CDR3 DNA sequence: TGTGCCATCAGTGAGTTACTAGCGGGGGGGCCAGATACGCAGTATTTT.

The rearrangement links TRBV9 to TRBJ1-1; D gene unclear. Trimming pared 1 base from V and 1 base from J, leaving 17 bases between. Per the germline V gene, CDR1 is SGDLS and CDR2 is YYNGEE. CDR3 size: 17 residues. CDR3 in DNA: TGTGCCAGCAGCGTACTAATAGGTACGGCGCGGAACACTGAAGCTTTCTTT. It codes for CASSVLIGTARNTEAFF.

This clone occurred once. This chain joins TRBV5-1 and TRBJ1-5, with D tentatively TRBD1 (5 bases). V gave up 0 bases and J gave up 7 bases, with 11 bases separating them. The CDR3 extends over 14 amino acids. Germline V lookup: CDR1 SGHRS, CDR2 YFSETQ. The CDR3 reads CASSLAGLEQPQHF. CDR3 nucleotides: TGCGCCAGCAGCTTGGCAGGGTTGGAGCAGCCCCAGCATTTT.

The chain couples TRBV30 to TRBJ2-7, with 9 bases fitting TRBD1. J was trimmed by 2 bases and V by 6 bases; bases with no gene match: 2. Germline V gives CDR1 GTSNPN, CDR2 SVGIG (reference sequence). CDR3 length: 12 amino acids. The CDR3 nucleotides read TGTGCCTGCCGGACAGGGGCCTACGAGCAGTACTTC. Translation: CACRTGAYEQYF.

The chain joins TRBV2 to TRBJ1-6; 10 nucleotides match TRBD1. V shed 6 bases and J 11 bases; nucleotides not matched to a gene: 4. The CDR3 totals 13 residues. Germline-derived CDR1 and CDR2 are SNHLY and FYNNEI. The CDR3 nucleotides are TGTGCCAGCAGAGACAGGGGGCCAACACCCCTCCACTTT. Its translation: CASRDRGPTPLHF.

This clone was counted only a few times. The chain couples TRBV19 to TRBJ2-5; the D gene is possibly TRBD1 (5 bases). From germline, CDR1 is LNHDA and CDR2 SQIVND (reference sequence). V was trimmed by 8 bases and J by 5 bases, leaving 15 bases between them. The CDR3 has 13 amino acids. CDR3 DNA: TGTGCCAGTGCCCCCCCGCCAGGGGAGACCCAGTACTTC. Amino acid sequence: CASAPPPGETQYF.

CDR3 coding DNA: TGTGCCTGTGCGGACAGGGCGGACCAGCCCCAGCATTTT. Translation: CACADRADQPQHF. The chain carries TRBV30 and TRBJ1-5; 8 positions agree with TRBD1. The CDR3 is made up of 13 amino acids. Unmatched junction bases numbered 8, after V lost 6 bases and J lost 7 bases. From germline, CDR1 is GTSNPN and CDR2 SVGIG (reference sequence).

The V and J genes are TRBV4-1 and TRBJ2-7; TRBD1 agrees at 8 bases. Trimming at V came to 2 bases and at J to 2 bases, leaving 2 bases not matched to a gene. This CDR3 is built from 14 residues. CDR1 and CDR2 from the germline V gene are MGHRA and YSYEKL. The CDR3: CASSQRQGPYEQYF. CDR3 DNA: TGCGCCAGCAGCCAAAGACAGGGGCCCTACGAGCAGTACTTC.

CDR3 region: CASSPRGRGEAFF. Here the CDR3 DNA reads TGTGCCAGCAGCCCCCGGGGCCGAGGGGAAGCTTTCTTT. V gene TRBV13 combines with J gene TRBJ1-1; the D gene is possibly TRBD1 (5 bases). With 5 bases removed from V and 8 bases from J, the gap between germline ends came to 15 bases. The germline gives CDR1 PRHDT, CDR2 FYEKMQ (reference sequence). The CDR3 is made up of 13 amino acids.

This clone was counted only a few times. The CDR3 nucleotides read TGTGCCAGCAGCCATCAACAAGTGGATGGCTACACCTTC. Amino acids: CASSHQQVDGYTF. This rearrangement joins TRBV5-6 to TRBJ1-2; no definite D call. This CDR3 contains 13 residues. Trimming stripped 4 bases from V and 6 bases from J, with 13 bases between. Per the germline V gene, CDR1 is SGHDT and CDR2 is YYEEEE.

This clone was seen more than once but under ten times. The rearrangement uses TRBV7-3 and TRBJ1-2, with TRBD1 matching over 8 bases. CDR3 size: 13 residues. With 4 bases clipped from V and 6 bases from J, the junction kept 4 bases outside the gene matches. Germline V gene lookup returns CDR1 SGHTA and CDR2 FQGTGA. The CDR3 coding sequence is TGTGCCAGCAGCTCGGACAGGGTGGATGGCTACACCTTC. Residues: CASSSDRVDGYTF.

This rearrangement joins TRBV10-3 to TRBJ2-1; D may be TRBD2 (5 bases). CDR3 length: 14 amino acids. Germline values: CDR1 ENHRY, CDR2 SYGVKD. Trimming removed 2 bases from V and 2 bases from J, with 7 bases in between. The DNA for the CDR3 is TGTGCCATCAGTGAGGAGGGAACCTACAATGAGCAGTTCTTC. The encoded protein is CAISEEGTYNEQFF.

As to this clone: Other DNA sequences in the sample encode the same CDR3. The V and J genes are TRBV5-1 and TRBJ2-7, with unresolved D. The length of the CDR3 is 13 residues. V lost 0 bases, J lost 1 base, and 5 bases lay in between. CDR1 SGHRS and CDR2 YFSETQ come from the germline V gene. The DNA for the CDR3 is TGCGCCAGCAGCTTGGGTAGTTCCTACGAGCAGTACTTC. Its protein product is CASSLGSSYEQYF. The variable domain in full, with the rest retrieved from reference TRBV5-1 and TRBJ2-7, is KAGVTQTPRYLIKTRGQQVTLSCSPISGHRSVSWYQQTPGQGLQFLFEYFSETQRNKGNFPGRFSGRQFSNSRSEMNVSTLELGDSALYLCASSLGSSYEQYFGPGTRLTVT.